This paragraph covers one T cell receptor beta chain sequence. Its specificity is unknown. This sample is part of a study of PD-1 blockade in mismatch repair-deficient tumors. Study findings and constraints: Tumor-resident clones, often undetectable pretreatment in blood, expanded then contracted after pembrolizumab.

Trimming took 2 bases from V and 6 from J; bases not matched to a gene: 3. The CDR3 is 14 residues long. CDR1 LNHNV and CDR2 YYDKDF come from the germline V gene (reference sequence). The table came from immunoSEQ multiplex PCR; TCRdb's copy has only in-frame clones and leaves some out. The profile shows approximately 100,000 clones, 82% of them singletons. The receptor comes from an adult with mismatch repair-deficient cancer. The sequencing used peripheral blood, collected approximately 8 months after starting pembrolizumab. V gene TRBV15 combines with J gene TRBJ1-1; TRBD1 matches at 10 bases. DNA of the CDR3: TGTGCCACCAGCAGATTCGGACAGGGGGCTGAAGCTTTCTTT. Its protein is CATSRFGQGAEAFF.